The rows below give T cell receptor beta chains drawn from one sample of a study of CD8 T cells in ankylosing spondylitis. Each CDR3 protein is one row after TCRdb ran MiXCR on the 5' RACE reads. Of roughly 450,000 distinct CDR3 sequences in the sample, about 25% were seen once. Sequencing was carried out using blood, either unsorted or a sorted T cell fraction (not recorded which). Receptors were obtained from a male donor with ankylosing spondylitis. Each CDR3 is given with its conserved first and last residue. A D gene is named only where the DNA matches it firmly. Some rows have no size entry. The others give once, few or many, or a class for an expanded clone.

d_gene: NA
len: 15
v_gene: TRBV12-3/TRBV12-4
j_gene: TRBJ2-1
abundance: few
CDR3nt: TGTGCCAGCAGTTTAGCGGGCCCTAATGAGGATGAGCAGTTCTTC
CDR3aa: CASSLAGPNEDEQFF

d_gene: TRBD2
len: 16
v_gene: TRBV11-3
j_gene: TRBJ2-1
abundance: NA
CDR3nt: TGTGCCAGCAGCCCCATAGCGGGAGTAGCCTACAATGAGCAGTTCTTC
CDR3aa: CASSPIAGVAYNEQFF

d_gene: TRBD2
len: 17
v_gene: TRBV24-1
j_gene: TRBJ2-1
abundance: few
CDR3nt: TGTGCCACCAGTGATCCCAGTCGCGGGAGCTCCTACAATGAGCAGTTCTTC
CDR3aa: CATSDPSRGSSYNEQFF

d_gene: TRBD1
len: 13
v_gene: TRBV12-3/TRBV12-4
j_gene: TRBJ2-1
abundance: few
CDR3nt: TGTGCCAGCAGCCGCACGACAGGGGTTGAGCAGTTCTTC
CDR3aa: CASSRTTGVEQFF

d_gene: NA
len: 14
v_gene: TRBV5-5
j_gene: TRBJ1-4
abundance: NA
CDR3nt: TGTGCCAGCAGCTTGAGGCAGATCAATGAAAAACTGTTTTTT
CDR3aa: CASSLRQINEKLFF

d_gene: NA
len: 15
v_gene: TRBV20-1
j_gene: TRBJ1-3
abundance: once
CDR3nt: TGCAGTGCTAGAGATGGGAAGGATTATGGAAACACCATATATTTT
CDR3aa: CSARDGKDYGNTIYF

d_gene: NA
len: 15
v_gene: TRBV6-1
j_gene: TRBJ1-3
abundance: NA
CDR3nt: TGTGCCAGCAGTGAAACGGACTACTCTGGAAACACCATATATTTT
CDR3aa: CASSETDYSGNTIYF

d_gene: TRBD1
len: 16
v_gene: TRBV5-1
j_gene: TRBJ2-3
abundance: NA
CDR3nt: TGCGCCAGCAGCTACAACAGGGGTGTGGGCACAGATACGCAGTATTTT
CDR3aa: CASSYNRGVGTDTQYF

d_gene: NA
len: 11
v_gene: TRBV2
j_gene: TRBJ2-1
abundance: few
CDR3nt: TGTGCCAGCAGTGAAATCTATGAGCAGTTCTTC
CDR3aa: CASSEIYEQFF

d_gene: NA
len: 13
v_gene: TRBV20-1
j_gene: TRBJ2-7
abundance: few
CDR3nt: TGCAGTGCTAGGATCCTAGCGCCCTACGAGCAGTACTTC
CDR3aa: CSARILAPYEQYF

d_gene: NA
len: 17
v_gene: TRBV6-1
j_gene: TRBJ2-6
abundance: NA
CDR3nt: TGTGCCAGCAATAGGGGGGCCGTTTACTCTGGGGCCAACGTCCTGACTTTC
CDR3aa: CASNRGAVYSGANVLTF

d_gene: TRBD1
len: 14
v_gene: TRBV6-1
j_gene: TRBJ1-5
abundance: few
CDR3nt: TGTGCCAGCATACGACAGGGGAGCAATCAGCCCCAGCATTTT
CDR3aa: CASIRQGSNQPQHF

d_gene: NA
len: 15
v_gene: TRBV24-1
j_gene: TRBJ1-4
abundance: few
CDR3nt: TGTGCCACCGGTGACGGCACGGGAGGCTATGAAAAACTGTTTTTT
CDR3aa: CATGDGTGGYEKLFF

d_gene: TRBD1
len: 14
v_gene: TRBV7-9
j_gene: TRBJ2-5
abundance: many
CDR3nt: TGTGCCAGCAGCTGGGGACAGGCACAAGAGACCCAGTACTTC
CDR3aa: CASSWGQAQETQYF

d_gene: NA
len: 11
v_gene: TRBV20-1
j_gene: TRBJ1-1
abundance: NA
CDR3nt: TGCGCGACCCCAAGGAACACTGAAGCTTTCTTT
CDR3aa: CATPRNTEAFF

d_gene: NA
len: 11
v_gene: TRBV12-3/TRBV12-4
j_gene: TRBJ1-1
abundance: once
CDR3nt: TGTGCCAGCAAACGTTCGGGGGAAGCTTTCTTT
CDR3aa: CASKRSGEAFF

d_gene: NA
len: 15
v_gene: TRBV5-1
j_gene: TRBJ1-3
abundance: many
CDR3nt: TGCGCCAGCAGCTTGGCCGGGACATCTGGAAACACCATATATTTT
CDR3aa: CASSLAGTSGNTIYF

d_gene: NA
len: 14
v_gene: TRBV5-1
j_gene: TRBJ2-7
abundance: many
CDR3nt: TGCGCCAGCAGCTTACTCGGGAGCGAGTACGAGCAGTACTTC
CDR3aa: CASSLLGSEYEQYF

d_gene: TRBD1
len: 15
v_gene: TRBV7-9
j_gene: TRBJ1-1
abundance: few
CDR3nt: TGTGCCAGCAGCTTAGGACTTATACAGGGGACTGAAGCTTTCTTT
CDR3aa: CASSLGLIQGTEAFF

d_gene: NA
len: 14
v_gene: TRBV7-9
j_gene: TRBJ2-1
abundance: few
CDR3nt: TGTGCCAGCACCCTACAAGGGCCCTACAATGAGCAGTTCTTC
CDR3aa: CASTLQGPYNEQFF

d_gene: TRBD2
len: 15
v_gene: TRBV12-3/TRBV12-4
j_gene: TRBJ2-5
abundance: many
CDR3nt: TGTGCCAGCAGCCCACCCGGGGGGTTGCTTGAGACCCAGTACTTC
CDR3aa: CASSPPGGLLETQYF

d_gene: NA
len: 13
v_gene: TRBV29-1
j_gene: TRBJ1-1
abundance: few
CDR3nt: TGCAGCGCTGCAAGAGGGTCGGACACTGAAGCTTTCTTT
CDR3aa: CSAARGSDTEAFF

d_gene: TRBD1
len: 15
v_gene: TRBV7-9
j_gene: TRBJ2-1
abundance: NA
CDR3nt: TGTGCCAGCAGCGCACAGGGGTTCACGGGGAATGAGCAGTTCTTC
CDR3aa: CASSAQGFTGNEQFF

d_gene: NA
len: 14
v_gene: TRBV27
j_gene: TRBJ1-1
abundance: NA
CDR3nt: TGTGCCAGCAGTTTACAGGGGCGGTACACTGAAGCTTTCTTT
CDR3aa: CASSLQGRYTEAFF

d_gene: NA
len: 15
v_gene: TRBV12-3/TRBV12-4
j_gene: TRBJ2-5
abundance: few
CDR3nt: TGTGCCAGCAGCATCCGAGGCCTGCTCGGGGAGACCCAGTACTTC
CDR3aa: CASSIRGLLGETQYF

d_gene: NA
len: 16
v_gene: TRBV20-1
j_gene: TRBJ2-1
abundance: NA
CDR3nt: TGCAGTGCTTCCCTATTCGGGCCCGGGAGCTACAATGAGCAGTTCTTC
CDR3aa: CSASLFGPGSYNEQFF

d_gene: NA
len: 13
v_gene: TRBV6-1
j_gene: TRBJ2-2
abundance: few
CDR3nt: TGTGCCAGCAGACCCGACAGAGCCGGGGAGCTGTTTTTT
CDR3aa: CASRPDRAGELFF

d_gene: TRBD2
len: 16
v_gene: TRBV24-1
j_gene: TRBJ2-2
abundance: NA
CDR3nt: TGTGCCACCAGTGATCCGACTAGCGGGGCTTCCGGGGAGCTGTTTTTT
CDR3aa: CATSDPTSGASGELFF

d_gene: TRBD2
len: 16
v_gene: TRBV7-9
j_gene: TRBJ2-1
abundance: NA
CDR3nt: TGTGCCAGCAGCTTAGGGACTAGCGGGAGGGCCTATGAGCAGTTCTTC
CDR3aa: CASSLGTSGRAYEQFF

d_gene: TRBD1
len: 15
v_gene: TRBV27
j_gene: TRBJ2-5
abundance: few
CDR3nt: TGTGCCAGCAGAAATCCCGGGACAGGGCTTAACCCCCTCTACTTC
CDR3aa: CASRNPGTGLNPLYF

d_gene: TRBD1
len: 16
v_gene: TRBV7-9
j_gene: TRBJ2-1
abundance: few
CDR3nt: TGTGCCAGCAGCCCACAGGGACAGGGCCCCTACAATGAGCAGTTCTTC
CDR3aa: CASSPQGQGPYNEQFF

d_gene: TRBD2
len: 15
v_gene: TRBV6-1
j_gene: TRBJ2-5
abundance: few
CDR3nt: TGTGCCAGCAGGGGGACTAGCGGGGACCAAGAGACCCAGTACTTC
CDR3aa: CASRGTSGDQETQYF

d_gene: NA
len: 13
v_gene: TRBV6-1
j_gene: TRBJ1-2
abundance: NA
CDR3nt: TGTGCCAGCAGTGAAGGGCTACGTCCGGGACGCCCATTC
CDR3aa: CASSEGLRPGRPF

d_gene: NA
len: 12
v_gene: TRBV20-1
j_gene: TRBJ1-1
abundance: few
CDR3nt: TGCAGTGCTAGTAACCGAAACACTGAAGCTTTCTTT
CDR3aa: CSASNRNTEAFF

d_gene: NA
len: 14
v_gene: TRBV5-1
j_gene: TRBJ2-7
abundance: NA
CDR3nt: TGCGCCAGCAGCCCTTGGGGGACCCCCTACGAGCAGTACTTC
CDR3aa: CASSPWGTPYEQYF

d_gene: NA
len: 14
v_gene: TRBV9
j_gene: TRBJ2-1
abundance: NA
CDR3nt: TGTGCCAGCAGCGTGTACTCAGTCTACAATGAGCAGTTCTTC
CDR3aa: CASSVYSVYNEQFF

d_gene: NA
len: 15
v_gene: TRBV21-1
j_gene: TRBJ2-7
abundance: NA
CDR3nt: TGTGCCAGCAGCAAAGCGCCGTCTTCCTCCTACGAGCAGTACTTC
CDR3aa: CASSKAPSSSYEQYF

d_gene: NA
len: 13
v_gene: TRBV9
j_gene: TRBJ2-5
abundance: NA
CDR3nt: TGTGCCAGCAGCGAGGCCCTCCAAGAGACCCAGTACTTC
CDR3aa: CASSEALQETQYF

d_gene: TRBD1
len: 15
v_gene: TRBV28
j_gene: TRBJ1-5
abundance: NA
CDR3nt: TGTGCCAGCAGTCCTGGGGGACAGGGCGGTCAGCCCCAGCATTTT
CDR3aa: CASSPGGQGGQPQHF

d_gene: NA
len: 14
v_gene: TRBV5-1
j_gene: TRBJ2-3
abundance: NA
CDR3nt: TGCGCCAGCAGCTTCCGGAGTAACACAGATACGCAGTATTTT
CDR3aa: CASSFRSNTDTQYF

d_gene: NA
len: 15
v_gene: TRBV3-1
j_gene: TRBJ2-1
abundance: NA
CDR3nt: TGTGCCAGCAGCTCCATAGGGAACTCCTACAATGAGCAGTTCTTC
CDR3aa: CASSSIGNSYNEQFF

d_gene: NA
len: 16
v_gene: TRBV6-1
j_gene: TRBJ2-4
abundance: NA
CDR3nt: TGTGCCAGCAACCTAAGCCCGGGGGTGGGCAAAAACATTCAGTACTTC
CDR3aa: CASNLSPGVGKNIQYF